What follows are 8 T cell receptor beta chains derived from one specimen sequenced in a study of blood T cell repertoires in COVID-19. TCRdb's copy holds only in-frame clones and misses some; the assay was immunoSEQ multiplex PCR. The table shows 200,000 to 300,000 clones, with 70% to 85% occurring only once. The sample comprised peripheral blood. Every receptor here comes from a man older than 75 with acute or convalescent COVID-19.

The chain joins TRBV11-2 to TRBJ2-3, with TRBD1 identical over 8 bases. The CDR3 extends over 15 amino acids. Germline V gene data show CDR1 as SGHAT and CDR2 as FQNNGV. V lost 5 bases to trimming and J lost 5 bases; unmatched junction nucleotides: 9. CDR3 DNA sequence: TGTGCCAGCAGCCGACTTACAGGGGGAGGAGATACGCAGTATTTT. This encodes CASSRLTGGGDTQYF.

The CDR3 region has the DNA TGTGCCAGCAGCTTATCCGGGAGTGGTGGCTACACCTTC. Translated, it gives CASSLSGSGGYTF. The genes are TRBV7-9 and TRBJ1-2; D call uncertain. Trimming took off 2 bases at V and 7 bases at J, with 11 bases between the two ends. CDR1 and CDR2 from the germline V gene are SEHNR and FQNEAQ (reference sequence). CDR3 size: 13 residues. The variable domain in full, with the rest retrieved from reference TRBV7-9 and TRBJ1-2, is DTGVSQNPRHKITKRGQNVTFRCDPISEHNRLYWYRQTLGQGPEFLTYFQNEAQLEKSRLLSDRFSAERPKGSFSTLEIQRTEQGDSAMYLCASSLSGSGGYTFGSGTRLTVV.

The J gene is TRBJ2-1, the V gene TRBV3-1 (or the pseudogene TRBV3-2); 12 bases agree with TRBD2. This CDR3 spans 16 amino acids. Trimming took 4 bases from V and 9 from J; bases not matched to a gene: 10. Looked up from germline, CDR1 is LGHDT and CDR2 is YNNKEL (reference sequence). CDR3 coding DNA: TGTGCCAGCAGCCCGCTAGCGGGAGGGCCTTCGGTTGAGCAGTTCTTC. Translation: CASSPLAGGPSVEQFF.

The V call is TRBV9, the J call TRBJ2-7; 7 nucleotides line up with TRBD1. CDR1 is SGDLS and CDR2 is YYNGEE in the germline V gene. The CDR3 loop spans 15 amino acids. Losses at the gene ends were 0 bases for V and 2 bases for J; bases not matched to a gene: 5. CDR3 DNA: TGTGCCAGCAGCGTAGATGGGACAGAAGCCTACGAGCAGTACTTC. Encoded protein: CASSVDGTEAYEQYF.

The table lists this clone with a few counts. This chain joins TRBV6-5 and TRBJ2-7; 7 bases line up with TRBD1. After removal of 2 bases from V and 2 bases from J, the junction contained 3 bases not matched to a gene. Per the germline V gene, CDR1 is MNHEY and CDR2 is SVGAGI. CDR3 length: 14 amino acids. CDR3 sequence reads: CASSYVQGTYEQYF. In nucleotides, the CDR3 is TGTGCCAGCAGTTACGTACAGGGGACCTACGAGCAGTACTTC.

The chain joins TRBV7-9 to TRBJ2-3; D possibly corresponds to TRBD2 (6 bases). CDR3 size: 16 residues. V was trimmed by 1 base and J by 0 bases, leaving 11 bases between them. The germline V gene has CDR1 SEHNR and CDR2 FQNEAQ (reference sequence). Here the CDR3 reads CASSLVAGLSTDTQYF. CDR3 in DNA: TGTGCCAGCAGCTTAGTGGCGGGGCTTAGCACAGATACGCAGTATTTT.

The J gene is TRBJ2-7, the V gene TRBV3-1 (or the pseudogene TRBV3-2); 9 bases match TRBD1. The V gene's germline CDR1 is LGHDT and CDR2 YNNKEL (reference sequence). The V gene end was trimmed by 4 bases and the J gene end by 2 bases; junction bases not matched to a gene: 6. This CDR3 is built from 15 residues. This chain's CDR3 is CASSPAGQGPYEQYF. In nucleotides, the CDR3 is TGTGCCAGCAGCCCAGCGGGACAGGGTCCCTACGAGCAGTACTTC.

This clone was observed once. The CDR3 end shows no conserved phenylalanine or tryptophan, and so a read error is likely. The limits of the CDR3 on the DNA are not certain, so only TCRdb's listed CDR3 is given. The chain joins TRBV27 to TRBJ2-3; the table's D call TRBD1 went unverified against the DNA. CDR1 and CDR2 from the germline V gene are MNHEY and SMNVEV (reference sequence). The CDR3 comprises 11 residues, both ends counted. The chain's CDR3 is CASSLSPRGSI.